In its sample, the clone carrying this TCR beta chain was seen a few times. Looked up from germline, CDR1 is SGHNT and CDR2 is YYREEE (reference sequence). The CDR3 runs 15 residues. V lost 4 bases to trimming and J lost 2 bases; unmatched junction nucleotides: 9. This entry comes from a study of blood T cell repertoires in COVID-19. About the research overall: COVID-19 samples from acute and convalescent phases originated in the United States, Italy and Spain. From T cells, B-cell-depleted T cells, or PBMCs came the material, which was cDNA or gDNA.

Per the original methods: Reference gene primers were amplified, and this amplification served to estimate nucleated cell counts. The method was immunoSEQ multiplex PCR; TCRdb's version includes in-frame clones alone and lacks a portion of them. The V and J calls and clone size come from that table; D and trimming were worked out from the DNA. This table has some 60,000 clones, 90% appearing once. Sequenced: peripheral blood. The sequence came from a man aged 35-49 years with acute or convalescent COVID-19. The gene calls are TRBV5-4 and TRBJ2-7; TRBD2 agrees at 7 bases. CDR3 protein: CASSQPGLSTYEQYF. CDR3 coding DNA: TGTGCCAGCAGCCAGCCGGGACTATCAACCTACGAGCAGTACTTC.